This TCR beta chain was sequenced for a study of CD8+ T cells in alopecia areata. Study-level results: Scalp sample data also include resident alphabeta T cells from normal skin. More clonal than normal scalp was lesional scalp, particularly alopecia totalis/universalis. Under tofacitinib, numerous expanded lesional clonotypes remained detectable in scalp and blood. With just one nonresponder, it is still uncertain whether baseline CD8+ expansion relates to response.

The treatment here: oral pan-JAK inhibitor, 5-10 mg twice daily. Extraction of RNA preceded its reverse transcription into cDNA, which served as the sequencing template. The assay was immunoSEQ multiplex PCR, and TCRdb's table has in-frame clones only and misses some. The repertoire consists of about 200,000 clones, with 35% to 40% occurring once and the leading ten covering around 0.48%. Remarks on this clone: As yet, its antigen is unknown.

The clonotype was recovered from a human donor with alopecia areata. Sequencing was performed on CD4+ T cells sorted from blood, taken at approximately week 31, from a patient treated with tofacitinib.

The CDR3 DNA reads TGTGCCAGCAGGGGCCCCGGGACAGGGAGCTACGAGCAGTACTTC. This translates into CASRGPGTGSYEQYF. The chain joins TRBV6-5 to TRBJ2-7, with TRBD1 identical over 9 bases. This CDR3 contains 15 residues. Germline V gives CDR1 MNHEY, CDR2 SVGAGI. V shed 6 bases, J shed 3 bases, and the junction held 9 bases outside the gene matches.